This T cell receptor beta chain was sequenced during a study of T-cell reconstitution after alpha-beta-depleted transplantation in children. Notes on the study in general: At around two months after transplant, the alpha-beta T cells were reportedly derived from several hundred expanded clones that came from non-depleted graft cells.

Preparation of the TCRbeta library was carried out with unique molecular identifiers. TCRdb redid the calling of the PCR reads with MiXCR, one entry per CDR3 protein. The data contain some 550,000 distinct CDR3 sequences, under 25% of them seen just once; the ten biggest clones take up over 12%. V lost 5 bases to trimming and J lost 0 bases, with 26 bases between them. The CDR3 is 18 residues long. In germline, CDR1 is SQVTM, CDR2 ANQGSEA. This clonotype was counted only a few times. Its antigen is as yet unknown. The chain employs TRBV29-1 and TRBJ2-7, with a possible D match to TRBD1 (7 bases). This TCR was recovered from a boy younger than two who had a stem cell transplant for acute myeloid leukemia, so the T cells may come from the graft donor. The sequences come from PBMCs, mostly from graft donor cells, collected 360 days after TCRalphabeta/CD19-depleted stem cell transplant. CDR3 sequence: CSVRRGMEGASSSYEQYF. DNA of the CDR3: TGCAGCGTTAGAAGAGGGATGGAGGGGGCCTCTAGCTCCTACGAGCAGTACTTC.